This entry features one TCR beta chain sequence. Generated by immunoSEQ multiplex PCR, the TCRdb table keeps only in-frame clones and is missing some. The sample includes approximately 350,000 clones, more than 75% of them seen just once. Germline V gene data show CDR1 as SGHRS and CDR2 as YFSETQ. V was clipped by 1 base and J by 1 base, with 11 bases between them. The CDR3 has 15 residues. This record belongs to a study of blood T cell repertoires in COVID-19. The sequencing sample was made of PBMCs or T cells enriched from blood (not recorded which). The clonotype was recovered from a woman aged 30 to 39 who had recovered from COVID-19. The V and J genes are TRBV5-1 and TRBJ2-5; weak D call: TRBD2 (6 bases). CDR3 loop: CASSLILASQETQYF. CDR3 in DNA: TGCGCCAGCAGCTTGATTCTAGCGTCCCAAGAGACCCAGTACTTC.